These T cell receptor beta chains were read from a single sample in a study of cytomegalovirus exposure and HLA in healthy donors. Clones were sequenced by immunoSEQ multiplex PCR, and TCRdb holds only the in-frame ones, with some missing. Among under 85,000 clones listed, roughly 80% were seen once. Sequenced sample: PBMCs. The receptors shown here come from a woman in her thirties in good health and CMV-seropositive. The CDR3 runs from the conserved cysteine through the conserved F or W. Fields, in order: J gene, V gene, D gene, clone size, CDR3 DNA, CDR3 protein. The D gene is left open where the match is weak. Size is stated for part of the rows, as once, few or many counts, or as a class when the clone is expanded.

TRBJ2-1,TRBV7-7,.,.,TGTGCCAGCAGCTTAGCGGGAGGATATGAGCAGTTCTTC,CASSLAGGYEQFF
TRBJ1-2,TRBV29-1,TRBD1,.,TGCAGCGCCCAACAGGGGGCTATCGGTGGCTGCACCTTC,CSAQQGAIGGCTF
TRBJ2-7,TRBV30,.,few,TGTGCCTGGAGTAATGGACAAACCTACGAGCAGTACTTC,CAWSNGQTYEQYF
TRBJ2-5,TRBV5-1,.,.,TGCGCCAGCAGCCGGCGGCCTGACGAAGTTCAGACCCAGTACTTC,CASSRRPDEVQTQYF
TRBJ1-1,TRBV28,.,.,TGTGCCAGCAGTTCCCGCGGGAAGGAAGCTTTCTTT,CASSSRGKEAFF
TRBJ1-2,TRBV15,.,few,TGTGCCACCAGCAGAGGAGGAGTCGGCTACACCTTC,CATSRGGVGYTF
TRBJ2-7,TRBV9,TRBD1,.,TGTGCCAGCAGCATTGGGACAGGACCCTACGAGCAGTACTTC,CASSIGTGPYEQYF
TRBJ1-1,TRBV18,.,.,TGTGCCAGCTCAACAGACATGAACACTGAAGCTTTCTTT,CASSTDMNTEAFF
TRBJ1-5,TRBV2,.,.,TGTGCCAGCAGTGAACTCAGGGATGGCCAGCCCCAGCATTTT,CASSELRDGQPQHF
TRBJ2-7,TRBV7-2,TRBD1,few,TGTGCCAGCAGCTTAACAGGGGGCGGATACGAGCAGTACTTC,CASSLTGGGYEQYF
TRBJ1-5,TRBV28,.,.,TGTGCCAGCAGTCCGCCCGAACCTCTACAGCCCCAGCATTTT,CASSPPEPLQPQHF
TRBJ2-1,TRBV30,TRBD2,.,TGTGCCTGGAGTGTAAATCTTCGGGGGGGAGGGAATGAGCAGTTCTTC,CAWSVNLRGGGNEQFF
TRBJ1-2,TRBV29-1,.,.,TGCAGCGTTGCACGTACCTCGGCGGATGGCTACACCTTC,CSVARTSADGYTF
TRBJ2-3,TRBV5-4,TRBD2,.,TGTGCCAGCAGCTTCCGGGAGGGGGGCACAGATACGCAGTATTTT,CASSFREGGTDTQYF
TRBJ1-2,TRBV7-8,.,.,TGTGCCAGCAGGGCCAACCCCCGGGGGGCCAACTATGGCTACACCTTC,CASRANPRGANYGYTF
TRBJ1-1,TRBV2,.,few,TGTGCCAGCAGCCGAGGAGGGGGGGAATTCTACACTGAAGCTTTCTTT,CASSRGGGEFYTEAFF
TRBJ1-1,TRBV28,TRBD1,.,TGTGCCAGCAGCTTTACCGGGACAGGGGGCCGGAATGAAGCTTTCTTT,CASSFTGTGGRNEAFF
TRBJ2-7,TRBV2,.,.,TGTGCCAGCAGTGAATGGTGGGCCTCAGGGGAGCAGTACTTC,CASSEWWASGEQYF
TRBJ2-1,TRBV7-8,.,once,TGTGCCAGCAGCCACCGGGCTAGCCGAAACAATGAGCAGTTCTTC,CASSHRASRNNEQFF
TRBJ1-5,TRBV6-5,.,.,TGTGCCAGCAGTCCTAGACAGCATCAGCCCCAGCATTTT,CASSPRQHQPQHF
TRBJ2-7,TRBV5-4,TRBD1,.,TGTGCCAGCAGCGGCCCGGGACAGAGCAACGAGCAGTACTTC,CASSGPGQSNEQYF
TRBJ1-2,TRBV2,TRBD1,few,TGTGCCAGCAGTGAGAGGCAGGGGGCGACTGGCTACACCTTC,CASSERQGATGYTF
TRBJ1-2,TRBV7-9,TRBD1,.,TGTGCCAGCACCCGGGACAGGAAGGACTATGGCTACACCTTC,CASTRDRKDYGYTF